One and the same sample provided the 27 T cell receptor beta chains below, sequenced in a study of blood T cell repertoires in COVID-19. This table comes from immunoSEQ multiplex PCR, and its TCRdb copy is limited to in-frame clones, with some not included. Of over 200,000 clones in the sample, over 65% were seen once. The specimen sequenced was peripheral blood. These receptors were collected from a woman older than 75 with acute or convalescent COVID-19.

J is TRBJ2-3 and V is TRBV5-4; 7 nucleotides match TRBD1. Germline values: CDR1 SGHNT, CDR2 YYREEE (reference sequence). Unmatched junction bases numbered 2, after V lost 1 base and J lost 0 bases. This CDR3 comprises 15 residues. CDR3 protein: CASSLTGQSTDTQYF. The CDR3 nucleotides read TGTGCCAGCAGCTTGACGGGACAGAGCACAGATACGCAGTATTTT.

This clone was recorded a few times. The chain joins TRBV6-5 to TRBJ2-7; 7 nucleotides agree with TRBD1. CDR1 MNHEY and CDR2 SVGAGI come from the germline V gene. The CDR3 is 15 residues long. Trimming removed 6 bases from V and 2 bases from J; junction bases left unmatched: 10. In nucleotides, the CDR3 is TGTGCCAGCAGATCTGCCGGGACAGCCCCCTACGAGCAGTACTTC. It encodes CASRSAGTAPYEQYF.

V and J are TRBV6-6 and TRBJ1-1; TRBD1 might be the D (5 bases). CDR3 size: 14 residues. Germline loops: CDR1 MNHNY, CDR2 SVGAGI (reference sequence). Trimming removed 2 bases at V and 7 bases at J, with 14 bases between. The CDR3 DNA is TGTGCCAGCAGTTACGGGGCAGGTGACTTTGAAGCTTTCTTT. It encodes CASSYGAGDFEAFF.

The table lists this clone with a few counts. This chain links TRBV20-1 with TRBJ2-5; D is undetermined. Germline V lookup: CDR1 DFQATT, CDR2 SNEGSKA (reference sequence). The CDR3 totals 11 residues. V lost 6 bases to trimming and J lost 2 bases, with 7 bases between them. CDR3 sequence (DNA): TGCAGTGCCTTAGATCAAGAGACCCAGTACTTC. This encodes CSALDQETQYF.

This sequence joins TRBV9 and TRBJ2-7; maybe TRBD2 (6 bases). V was pared by 3 bases and J by 2 bases, with 15 bases between. The CDR3 totals 15 residues. Germline CDR1 and CDR2: SGDLS and YYNGEE. CDR3 residues: CASSAQLGGTYEQYF. The CDR3 DNA sequence: TGTGCCAGCAGCGCACAACTTGGGGGGACCTACGAGCAGTACTTC.

The CDR3 DNA follows: TGTGCCAGCAGCAGGGACTGGAACTATGGCTACACCTTC. Protein: CASSRDWNYGYTF. This rearrangement joins TRBV6-2 or TRBV6-3 to TRBJ1-2; a weak D match, TRBD1 (5 bases). V gave up 6 bases and J gave up 2 bases, with 10 bases separating them. This CDR3 contains 13 residues. Germline V CDR1 and CDR2: MNHEY, SVGEGT.

The chain has TRBV27 and TRBJ2-3; 11 positions agree with TRBD2. The CDR3 loop spans 18 amino acids. V dropped 6 bases and J dropped 0; count of bases not matched to a gene: 11. Germline V gives CDR1 MNHEY, CDR2 SMNVEV (reference sequence). The CDR3 coding sequence is TGTGCCAGCAGCCACCTTCTAGCGGGGGGAGGGAGCACAGATACGCAGTATTTT. Protein product: CASSHLLAGGGSTDTQYF.

The genes are TRBV10-3 and TRBJ1-5; a weak D match, TRBD1 (5 bases). Trimming shortened V by 10 bases and J by 2 bases, and 18 bases separated the two germline ends. The CDR3 runs 15 residues. Germline CDR1 reads ENHRY; CDR2 reads SYGVKD. CDR3 sequence reads: CATGRGSAGNQPQHF. The CDR3 DNA reads TGTGCCACCGGGCGGGGGTCCGCAGGCAATCAGCCCCAGCATTTT.

V usage is TRBV6-1 and J usage is TRBJ1-1; a possible D gene is TRBD1 (6 bases). This CDR3 region has 16 residues. The germline V gene encodes CDR1 MNHNS and CDR2 SASEGT. Trimming took 4 bases from V and 2 from J, leaving 17 bases between them. The CDR3 region has the DNA TGTGCCAGCAGTGTAGCCGGGACACCTCAAAACACTGAAGCTTTCTTT. This encodes CASSVAGTPQNTEAFF.

The chain joins TRBV3-1 (or the pseudogene TRBV3-2) to TRBJ1-2; 8 bases are shared with TRBD1. The CDR3 is 15 amino acids. The junction had 7 bases not matched to a gene; V was cut back by 1 base and J by 6 bases. Germline V lookup: CDR1 LGHDT, CDR2 YNNKEL (reference sequence). As DNA, the CDR3 is TGTGCCAGCAGCCAAGCTCGTACAGGGGGTAATGGCTACACCTTC. This sequence encodes CASSQARTGGNGYTF.

The genes are TRBV18 and TRBJ2-2; a weak D match, TRBD2 (5 bases). The CDR3 consists of 18 residues. Trimming left V 0 bases short and J 4 bases short, with 18 bases between. Germline V gene data show CDR1 as KGHSH and CDR2 as LQKENI. The CDR3 DNA reads as TGTGCCAGCTCACCACCGAATCCGGGGATAATGGCCACCGGGGAGCTGTTTTTT. Translation gives CASSPPNPGIMATGELFF.

V usage is TRBV25-1 and J usage is TRBJ1-2; 10 bases line up with TRBD1. Trimming removed 4 bases from V and 6 bases from J; junction bases left unmatched: 5. The CDR3 runs to 14 residues. CDR1 and CDR2 (germline): MGHDK, SYGVNS. CDR3 region: CASSGGQGVHGYTF. Here the CDR3 DNA reads TGTGCCAGCAGTGGAGGACAGGGGGTACATGGCTACACCTTC.

This clone was picked up one time. The chain has TRBV7-2 and TRBJ1-5; no firm D call. V was cut by 5 bases and J by 4 bases, with 15 bases left in between. Germline V gene data show CDR1 as SGHTA and CDR2 as FQGNSA. This CDR3 is 15 amino acids long. CDR3 sequence reads: CASSPSVVRNQPQHF. The DNA of the CDR3 is TGTGCCAGCAGCCCTTCGGTGGTGAGAAATCAGCCCCAGCATTTT.

V gene TRBV19 combines with J gene TRBJ2-1, with 8 bases identical to TRBD1. The CDR3 spans 17 residues. Germline assignment: CDR1 LNHDA and CDR2 SQIVND (reference sequence). V was pared by 1 base and J by 5 bases, with 10 bases of the junction left unmatched. CDR3 sequence reads: CASSIGQGASRNNEQFF. In DNA form, the CDR3 reads TGTGCCAGTAGTATAGGGCAGGGGGCTAGCAGGAACAATGAGCAGTTCTTC.

This chain connects TRBV3-1 (or the pseudogene TRBV3-2) to TRBJ2-3, with 7 bases lining up with TRBD2. V gave up 4 bases and J gave up 8 bases; unmatched junction bases: 9. The CDR3 loop spans 14 amino acids. The germline CDR1 and CDR2 sequences are LGHDT and YNNKEL (reference sequence). This CDR3 is CASSPVGAGSTQYF. CDR3 DNA sequence: TGTGCCAGCAGCCCCGTGGGAGCGGGAAGTACGCAGTATTTT.

V gene TRBV14 combines with J gene TRBJ1-2; the D is unclear. CDR1 and CDR2 (germline): SGHDN, FVKESK. The V and J ends lost 4 bases and 4 bases respectively, with 7 bases between them. This CDR3 region has 12 residues. The CDR3 coding sequence is TGTGCCAGCAGCCGAGACGGCTATGGCTACACCTTC. This encodes CASSRDGYGYTF.

V usage is TRBV5-1 and J usage is TRBJ2-5, with a weak D call TRBD2 (6 bases). CDR1 is SGHRS, CDR2 YFSETQ, per germline. The ends were cut back, 4 bases at V and 0 bases at J, with 13 bases in the middle. The CDR3 runs to 15 residues. Here the CDR3 reads CASSPYRDYQETQYF. The CDR3 nucleotides are TGCGCCAGCAGCCCGTACCGGGACTACCAAGAGACCCAGTACTTC.

The chain uses TRBV7-9 and TRBJ2-5, with TRBD1 matching 10 bases. CDR1 SEHNR and CDR2 FQNEAQ come from the germline V gene (reference sequence). The V gene end was trimmed by 2 bases and the J gene end by 5 bases; junction bases not matched to a gene: 8. There are 16 residues in the CDR3. CDR3 DNA sequence: TGTGCCAGCAGCTTATGGGGACAGGGGCAGTGGGAGACCCAGTACTTC. Translating gives CASSLWGQGQWETQYF. Complete variable domain (other parts from reference TRBV7-9 and TRBJ2-5): DTGVSQNPRHKITKRGQNVTFRCDPISEHNRLYWYRQTLGQGPEFLTYFQNEAQLEKSRLLSDRFSAERPKGSFSTLEIQRTEQGDSAMYLCASSLWGQGQWETQYFGPGTRLLVL.

The rearrangement links TRBV19 to TRBJ2-3; D is perhaps TRBD1 (6 bases). In germline, CDR1 is LNHDA, CDR2 SQIVND (reference sequence). Trimming took off 0 bases at V and 6 bases at J, with 13 bases between the two ends. CDR3 length: 15 amino acids. For the CDR3, the DNA is TGTGCCAGTAGTATAGATCTCCAGAGGGGGGATACGCAGTATTTT. Translation gives CASSIDLQRGDTQYF.

This clone showed up just once. The chain is built from TRBV5-1 and TRBJ1-4, with TRBD1 matching 7 bases. Trimming removed 0 bases from V and 7 bases from J; junction bases left unmatched: 6. This CDR3 contains 15 residues. The germline CDR1 and CDR2 sequences are SGHRS and YFSETQ. CDR3 sequence (DNA): TGCGCCAGCAGCTTGGGTCAGGGGGATGTTGAAAAACTGTTTTTT. This sequence encodes CASSLGQGDVEKLFF.

This clone was recorded a few times. The chain links TRBV19 to TRBJ2-7; TRBD2 aligns across 8 bases. Germline CDR1 and CDR2: LNHDA and SQIVND (reference sequence). The CDR3 runs to 14 residues. V gave up 10 bases and J gave up 3 bases; unmatched junction bases: 11. CDR3 DNA: TGTGCCACAGCGACTAGCGCGGTTAGCTACGAGCAGTACTTC. As protein: CATATSAVSYEQYF. Complete variable domain (other parts from reference TRBV19 and TRBJ2-7): DGGITQSPKYLFRKEGQNVTLSCEQNLNHDAMYWYRQDPGQGLRLIYYSQIVNDFQKGDIAEGYSVSREKKESFPLTVTSAQKNPTAFYLCATATSAVSYEQYFGPGTRLTVT.

The chain links TRBV5-1 to TRBJ2-7; 8 nucleotides align to TRBD1. CDR3 size: 15 residues. Germline lookup yields CDR1 SGHRS and CDR2 YFSETQ. The trim removed 3 bases at V and 5 bases at J, leaving 10 bases unmatched. For the CDR3, the DNA is TGCGCCAGCAGCTCAGCAAAAGGACAGGGCCACGAGCAGTACTTC. It codes for CASSSAKGQGHEQYF.

J is TRBJ2-7 and V is TRBV5-4; TRBD2 matches at 11 bases. CDR3 length: 16 amino acids. Germline V lookup: CDR1 SGHNT, CDR2 YYREEE (reference sequence). The junction had 3 bases not matched to a gene; V was cut back by 0 bases and J by 1 base. The CDR3 DNA sequence: TGTGCCAGCAGCTTGGCTAGCGGGGGGCTTTCCTACGAGCAGTACTTC. Protein sequence: CASSLASGGLSYEQYF.

The chain joins TRBV5-1 to TRBJ2-2; 9 bases match TRBD1. From germline, CDR1 is SGHRS and CDR2 YFSETQ. V dropped 4 bases and J dropped 3; count of bases not matched to a gene: 1. This CDR3 region has 14 residues. This CDR3 is CASSRTGDTGELFF. As DNA, the CDR3 is TGCGCCAGCAGCCGGACAGGGGACACCGGGGAGCTGTTTTTT.

This clone was seen a few times. V is TRBV5-1 and J is TRBJ2-7, with TRBD2 matching 12 bases. The CDR3 sequence is 16 residues long. CDR1 is SGHRS and CDR2 is YFSETQ in the germline V gene. V trimming: 1 base; J trimming: 5 bases; junction bases outside the gene matches: 7. The CDR3 protein is CASSLYLAGGPDEQYF. For the CDR3, the DNA is TGCGCCAGCAGCTTGTATCTAGCGGGAGGGCCTGACGAGCAGTACTTC.

The chain employs TRBV3-1 (or the pseudogene TRBV3-2) and TRBJ2-1, with TRBD2 identical over 10 bases. V shed 4 bases, J shed 10 bases, and the junction held 10 bases outside the gene matches. This CDR3 region has 15 residues. Germline lookup yields CDR1 LGHDT and CDR2 YNNKEL (reference sequence). This CDR3 is CASSLRAGGPGEQFF. In DNA, the CDR3 is TGTGCCAGCAGCCTACGAGCGGGAGGGCCGGGGGAGCAGTTCTTC.

The chain is built from TRBV11-3 and TRBJ2-3, with 8 bases that match TRBD1. CDR1 SGHNT and CDR2 YENEEA come from the germline V gene. This CDR3 region has 15 residues. With V trimmed by 5 bases and J by 4 bases, 8 bases remained unmatched. CDR3 protein: CASSPGQGSADTQYF. The CDR3 DNA is TGTGCCAGCAGCCCCGGACAGGGATCGGCAGATACGCAGTATTTT.